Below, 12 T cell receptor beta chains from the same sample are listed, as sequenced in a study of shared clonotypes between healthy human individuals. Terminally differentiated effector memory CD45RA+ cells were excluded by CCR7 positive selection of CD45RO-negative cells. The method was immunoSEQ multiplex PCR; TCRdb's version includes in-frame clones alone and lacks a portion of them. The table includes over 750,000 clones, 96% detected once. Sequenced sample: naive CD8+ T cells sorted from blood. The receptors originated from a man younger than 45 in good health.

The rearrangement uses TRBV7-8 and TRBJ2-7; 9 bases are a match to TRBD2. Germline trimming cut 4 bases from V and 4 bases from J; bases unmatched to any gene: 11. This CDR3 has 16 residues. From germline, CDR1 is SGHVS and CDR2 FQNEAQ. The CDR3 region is CASSSEGPSGRYEQYF. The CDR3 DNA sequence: TGTGCCAGCAGCTCGGAAGGCCCCAGCGGGAGGTACGAGCAGTACTTC.

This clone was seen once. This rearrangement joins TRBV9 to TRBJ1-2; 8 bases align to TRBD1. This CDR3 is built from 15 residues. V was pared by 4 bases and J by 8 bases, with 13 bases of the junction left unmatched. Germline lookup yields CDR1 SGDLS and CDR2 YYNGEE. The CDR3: CASSPGQGLGHGYTF. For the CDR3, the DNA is TGTGCCAGCAGCCCAGGACAGGGTCTGGGGCACGGCTACACCTTC.

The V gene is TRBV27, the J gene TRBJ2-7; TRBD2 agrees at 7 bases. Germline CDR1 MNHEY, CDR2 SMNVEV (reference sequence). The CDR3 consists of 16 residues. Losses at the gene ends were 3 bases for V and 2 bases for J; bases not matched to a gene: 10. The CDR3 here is CASSFSSGHETYEQYF. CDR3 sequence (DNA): TGTGCCAGCAGTTTCTCTAGCGGTCACGAAACCTACGAGCAGTACTTC.

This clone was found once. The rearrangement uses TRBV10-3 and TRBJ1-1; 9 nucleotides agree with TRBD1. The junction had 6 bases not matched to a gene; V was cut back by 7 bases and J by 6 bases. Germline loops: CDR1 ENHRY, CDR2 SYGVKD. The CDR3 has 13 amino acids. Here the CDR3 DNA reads TGTGCCATCATAAGTGACAGGGGGGCTGAAGCTTTCTTT. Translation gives CAIISDRGAEAFF.

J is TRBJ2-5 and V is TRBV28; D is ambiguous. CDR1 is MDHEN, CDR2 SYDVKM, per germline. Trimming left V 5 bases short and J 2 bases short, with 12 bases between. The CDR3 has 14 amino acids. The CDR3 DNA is TGTGCCAGCAGTCGGACCGAACTTCAAGAGACCCAGTACTTC. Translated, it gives CASSRTELQETQYF.

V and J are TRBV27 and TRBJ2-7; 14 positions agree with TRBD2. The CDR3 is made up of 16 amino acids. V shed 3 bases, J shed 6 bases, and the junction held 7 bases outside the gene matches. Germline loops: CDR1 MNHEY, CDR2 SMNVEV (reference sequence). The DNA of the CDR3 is TGTGCCAGCAGTTTGGGGCCCGGACTAGCGGGAGGCGAGCAGTACTTC. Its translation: CASSLGPGLAGGEQYF.

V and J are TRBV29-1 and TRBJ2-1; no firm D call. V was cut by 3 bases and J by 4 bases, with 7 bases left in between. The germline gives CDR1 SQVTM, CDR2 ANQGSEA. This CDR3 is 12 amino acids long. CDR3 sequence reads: CSVEFQYNEQFF. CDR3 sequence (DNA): TGCAGCGTTGAGTTTCAGTACAATGAGCAGTTCTTC.

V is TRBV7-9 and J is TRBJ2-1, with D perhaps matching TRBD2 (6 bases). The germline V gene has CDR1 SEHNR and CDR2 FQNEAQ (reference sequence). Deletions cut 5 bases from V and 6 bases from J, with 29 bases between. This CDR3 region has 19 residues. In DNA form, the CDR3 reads TGTGCCAGCAGCCCCCCAGTCGGCTTTTTCAGGAGGGGCGGCAATGAGCAGTTCTTC. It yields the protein CASSPPVGFFRRGGNEQFF.

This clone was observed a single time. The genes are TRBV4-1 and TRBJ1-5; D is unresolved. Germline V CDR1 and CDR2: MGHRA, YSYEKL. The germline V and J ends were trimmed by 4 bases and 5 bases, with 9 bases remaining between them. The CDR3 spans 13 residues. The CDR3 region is CASSLDLYQPQHF. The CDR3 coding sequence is TGCGCCAGCAGCCTGGACTTGTATCAGCCCCAGCATTTT.

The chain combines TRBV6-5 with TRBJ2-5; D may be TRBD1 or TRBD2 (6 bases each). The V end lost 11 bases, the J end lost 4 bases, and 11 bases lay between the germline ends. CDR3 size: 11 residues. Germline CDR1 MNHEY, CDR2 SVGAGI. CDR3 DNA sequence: TGTGCCGTCAGGGGAGGAGAGACCCAGTACTTC. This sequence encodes CAVRGGETQYF.

CDR3 DNA: TGTGCCAGCAGTCTCCTGGACAGCCATGAAAAACTGTTTTTT. It translates to CASSLLDSHEKLFF. The chain has TRBV27 and TRBJ1-4, with D perhaps TRBD1 (6 bases). CDR3 length: 14 amino acids. CDR1 MNHEY and CDR2 SMNVEV come from the germline V gene (reference sequence). V dropped 5 bases and J dropped 6 bases, with 13 bases sitting between them.

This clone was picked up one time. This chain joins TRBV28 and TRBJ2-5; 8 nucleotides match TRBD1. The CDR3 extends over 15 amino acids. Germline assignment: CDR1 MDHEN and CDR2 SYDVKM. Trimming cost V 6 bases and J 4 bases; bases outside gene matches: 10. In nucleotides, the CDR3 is TGTGCCAGCAGATTTCACTTCGGACAGGGAGAGACCCAGTACTTC. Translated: CASRFHFGQGETQYF.